The T cell receptor beta chain described here comes from a study of blood T cell repertoires in COVID-19. Study details: The United States, Italy and Spain supplied acute and convalescent COVID-19 samples. PBMCs, B-cell-depleted T cells, or T cells provided the cDNA or gDNA that made up the material.

V was trimmed by 7 bases and J by 5 bases, leaving 11 bases between them. The CDR3 is made up of 12 amino acids. Source study methods: Reference gene primer amplification in the assay estimated nucleated cell counts. The repertoire was sequenced with immunoSEQ multiplex PCR; TCRdb's copy has only in-frame clones and lacks some. The D gene and trimming were derived from the DNA, and the V and J assignments and clone size from that table. The sample lists about 94,000 clones; roughly 84% were seen once. V is TRBV12-3 or TRBV12-4 and J is TRBJ1-1, with D perhaps matching TRBD1 (5 bases). Input material: peripheral blood. The clonotype was recovered from a man between 60 and 70 years old with acute or convalescent COVID-19. This chain's CDR3 is CASISGGTEAFF. CDR3 sequence (DNA): TGTGCCAGCATCTCCGGGGGGACTGAAGCTTTCTTT.